The clone carrying this T cell receptor beta chain appeared many times. The target antigen is unknown. Looked up from germline, CDR1 is DFQATT and CDR2 is SNEGSKA (reference sequence). The CDR3 contains 14 residues. The ends were cut back, 4 bases at V and 4 bases at J, with 14 bases in the middle. The record originates from a study of CD8 T cells in ankylosing spondylitis. One entry per CDR3 protein results from TCRdb running MiXCR on the 5' RACE reads. Altogether approximately 260,000 distinct CDR3 sequences are present, roughly 8.6% being singletons, with the ten largest covering over 6.5%. General observations from the study: Disease-associated clones were CD8+ and fairly uncommon in peripheral blood. Disease-associated clones were reportedly significantly overrepresented in matched ankylosing spondylitis synovial fluid. Past studies reported some motif variants in reactive arthritis synovial fluid and blood.

V usage is TRBV20-1 and J usage is TRBJ1-5; tentatively, D is TRBD1 (5 bases). This receptor was obtained from a male donor with ankylosing spondylitis or in good health (not recorded which). The sequencing input was blood, either unsorted or a sorted T cell fraction (not recorded which). The DNA of the CDR3 is TGCAGTGCTAACCGGGACGGATCAAATCAGCCCCAGCATTTT. Encoded protein: CSANRDGSNQPQHF.